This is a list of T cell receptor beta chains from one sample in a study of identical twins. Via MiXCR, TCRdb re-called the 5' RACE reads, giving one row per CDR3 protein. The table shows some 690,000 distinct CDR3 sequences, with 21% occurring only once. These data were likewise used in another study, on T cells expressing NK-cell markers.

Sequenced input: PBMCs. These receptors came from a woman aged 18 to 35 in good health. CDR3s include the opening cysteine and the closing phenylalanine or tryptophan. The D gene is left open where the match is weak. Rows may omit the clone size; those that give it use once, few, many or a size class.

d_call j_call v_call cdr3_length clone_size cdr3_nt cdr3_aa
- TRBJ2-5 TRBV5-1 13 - TGCGCCAGCAGCTTCCGGGCATGGGAGACCCAGTACTTC CASSFRAWETQYF
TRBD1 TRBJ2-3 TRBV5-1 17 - TGCGCCAGCAGCTTTGGAGATACAGGGGGCTGGACAGATACGCAGTATTTT CASSFGDTGGWTDTQYF
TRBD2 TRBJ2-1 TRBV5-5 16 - TGTGCCAGCAGCATTTGGACTAGCGAATTATCAAGTGAGCAGTTCTTC CASSIWTSELSSEQFF
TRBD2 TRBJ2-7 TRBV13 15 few TGTGCCAGCAGCCCATTGGGACTAGTACCCTACGAGCAGTACTTC CASSPLGLVPYEQYF
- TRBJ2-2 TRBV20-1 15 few TGCAGTGCTAGATCCCGATCCGCAGATTACGGGGAGCTGTTTTTT CSARSRSADYGELFF
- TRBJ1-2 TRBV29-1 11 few TGCAGCGTTGTTCGGTCCTATGGCTACACCTTC CSVVRSYGYTF
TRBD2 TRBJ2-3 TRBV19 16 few TGTGCCAGTAGTTCCCCGACGACTAGCGGGGTGGATACGCAGTATTTT CASSSPTTSGVDTQYF
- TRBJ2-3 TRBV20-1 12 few TGCAGTGCTAGGATACAGACAGATACGCAGTATTTT CSARIQTDTQYF
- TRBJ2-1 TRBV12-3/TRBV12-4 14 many TGTGCCAGCAAGGAGGGACCCATGGTGGGGGAGCAGTTCTTC CASKEGPMVGEQFF
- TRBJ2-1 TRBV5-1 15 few TGCGCCAGCAGCATTGGACAGGCCCGGGGGGATGAGCAGTTCTTC CASSIGQARGDEQFF
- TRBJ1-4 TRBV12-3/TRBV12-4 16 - TGTGCCAGCAGTTTTGAACTGGGGGGTTCGAGTGAAAAACTGTTTTTT CASSFELGGSSEKLFF
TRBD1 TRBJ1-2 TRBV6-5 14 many TGTGCCAGCACTTCAGCCGGGACAGGGAGGGTGAAAACCTTC CASTSAGTGRVKTF
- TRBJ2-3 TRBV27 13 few TGTGCCAGCAGAGGCAAAGGCGCTTATACGCAGTATTTT CASRGKGAYTQYF
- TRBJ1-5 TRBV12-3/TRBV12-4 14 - TGTGCCAGCAGCCACTGGGGGGAGAATCAGCCCCAGCATTTT CASSHWGENQPQHF
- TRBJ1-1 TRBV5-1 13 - TGCGCCAGCAGGCCTGACAGTAGGACTGAAGCTTTCTTT CASRPDSRTEAFF
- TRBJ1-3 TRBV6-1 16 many TGTGCCAGCAGTCCATCTTTTACGTTTCCTGGAAACACCATATATTTT CASSPSFTFPGNTIYF
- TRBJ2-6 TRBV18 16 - TGTGCCAGCTCACCACCTGGAGGTGCTGGGGCCAACGTCCTGACTTTC CASSPPGGAGANVLTF
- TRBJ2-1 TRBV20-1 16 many TGCAGTGCTAGAGATGTACAGCGGAGCTCCTACAATGAGCAGTTCTTC CSARDVQRSSYNEQFF
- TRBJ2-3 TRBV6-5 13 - TGTGCCAGCAGTTACCGACGCACAGATACGCAGTATTTT CASSYRRTDTQYF
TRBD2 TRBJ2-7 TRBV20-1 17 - TGCAGTGCCTCGAGACGGACTAGCGCCAGGAGCTCCTACGAGCAGTACTTC CSASRRTSARSSYEQYF
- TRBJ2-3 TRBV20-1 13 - TGCAGTGCCCCCTTCGGTATCACAGATACGCAGTATTTT CSAPFGITDTQYF
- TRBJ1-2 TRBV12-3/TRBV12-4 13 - TGTGCCAGCACCCCCGAATACCTACATGGCTACACCTTC CASTPEYLHGYTF
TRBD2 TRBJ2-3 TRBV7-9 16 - TGTGCCAGCAGCGCCACCGGAATAGCGGGGGGGGATACGCAGTATTTT CASSATGIAGGDTQYF
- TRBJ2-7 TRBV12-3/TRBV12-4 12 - TGTGCCAGCAGTTTAGGGGCGAACGAGCAGTACTTC CASSLGANEQYF
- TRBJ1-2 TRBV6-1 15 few TGTGCCAGCAGCAATTTGACACCCGCGGGGCATGGCTACACCTTC CASSNLTPAGHGYTF
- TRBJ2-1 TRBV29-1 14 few TGCAGCGTTGACACGGGGTTCGCCTACAATGAGCAGTTCTTC CSVDTGFAYNEQFF
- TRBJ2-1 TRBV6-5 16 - TGTGCCAGCAGTTCAACTCAGGGGTATCTACACAATGAGCAGTTCTTC CASSSTQGYLHNEQFF
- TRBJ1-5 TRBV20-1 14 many TGCAGTGCTAGAGAGGCCCGGGGCTATCAGCCCCAGCATTTT CSAREARGYQPQHF
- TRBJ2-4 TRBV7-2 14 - TGTGCCAGCAGCCTCCTATGGTCCAAAAACATTCAGTACTTC CASSLLWSKNIQYF
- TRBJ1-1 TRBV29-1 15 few TGCAGCGTTGTCTTTTCGGGGGGGAGACTGACTGAAGCTTTCTTT CSVVFSGGRLTEAFF
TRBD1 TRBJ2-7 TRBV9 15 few TGTGCCAGCAGCGTAGCGACAGGGCTAACCTACGAGCAGTACTTC CASSVATGLTYEQYF
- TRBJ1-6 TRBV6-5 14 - TGTGCCAGCAGTTTTCAGGGCATAGGTTCACCCCTCCACTTT CASSFQGIGSPLHF
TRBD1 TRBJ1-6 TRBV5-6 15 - TGTGCCAGCAGCAAGAGGGGGCTCCTCAATTCACCCCTCCACTTT CASSKRGLLNSPLHF
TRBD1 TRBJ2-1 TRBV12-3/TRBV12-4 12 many TGTGCCAGCAGGGGACAGCACAATGAGCAGTTCTTC CASRGQHNEQFF
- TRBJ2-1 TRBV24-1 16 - TGTGCCACCAGTGACGGACAGCCGAGCTCCTACAATGAGCAGTTCTTC CATSDGQPSSYNEQFF
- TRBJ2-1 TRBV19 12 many TGTGCCAGTAGTATAGGTCACAATGAGCAGTTCTTC CASSIGHNEQFF
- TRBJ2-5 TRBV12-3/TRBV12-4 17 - TGTGCCAGCAGTTTGCGGGGACCCTTAACGGGTCAAGAGACCCAGTACTTC CASSLRGPLTGQETQYF
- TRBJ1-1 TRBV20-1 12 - TGCAGTGCTAGGGCAGTGAACACTGAAGCTTTCTTT CSARAVNTEAFF
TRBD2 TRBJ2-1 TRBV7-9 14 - TGTGCCAGCATCCCGCGGACTAGCGGGAATGAGCAGTTCTTC CASIPRTSGNEQFF
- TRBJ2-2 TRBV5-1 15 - TGCGCCAGCAGCCTCCGGACCCTCCTCACCGGGGAGCTGTTTTTT CASSLRTLLTGELFF
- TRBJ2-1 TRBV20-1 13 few TGCAGTGCTAGAGTGGGGGGAACCGGTGAGCAGTTCTTC CSARVGGTGEQFF